These 25 T cell receptor beta chains originate from one sample sequenced in a study of vaccination and CD4 T cells after COVID-19. These receptors have no known antigen. Treatment described: roughly ten-day PBMC culture with coronavirus spike peptide pools or control peptides (ViraFEST assay). Cultured CD4+ T cells had their DNA profiled by the Oncomine TCR Beta short-read assay. TCRdb redid the calling of the PCR reads with MiXCR, one entry per CDR3 protein. The sample consists of about 19,000 distinct CDR3 sequences, 23% of them appearing once. Sequencing was done on a sample of cultured CD4+ T cells from blood. The receptors come from a human donor with COVID-19.

This clonotype was recorded a few times. The genes are TRBV5-5 and TRBJ1-1, with TRBD1 as a possible D gene (6 bases). CDR1 is SGHKS, CDR2 YYEKEE, per germline (reference sequence). The CDR3 runs 14 residues. Between the trimmed V and J ends, which lost 6 bases and 1 base, there was a span of 13 bases. This chain's CDR3 is CASMRGLGNTEAFF. The CDR3 region has the DNA TGTGCCAGCATGAGGGGGTTGGGGAACACTGAAGCTTTCTTT.

The table lists this clonotype with a few counts. CDR3 loop: CSARGRRTSTDTQYF. The DNA of the CDR3 is TGCAGTGCTAGAGGTCGGCGAACTAGCACAGATACGCAGTATTTT. The rearrangement joins TRBV20-1 to TRBJ2-3; no clear D gene. CDR1 DFQATT and CDR2 SNEGSKA come from the germline V gene (reference sequence). The CDR3 sequence is 15 residues long. Between the trimmed V and J ends, which lost 1 base and 0 bases, there was a span of 11 bases.

This clonotype was counted between two and nine times. V gene TRBV27 combines with J gene TRBJ2-7; 9 bases are a match to TRBD2. Germline loops: CDR1 MNHEY, CDR2 SMNVEV (reference sequence). With V trimmed by 5 bases and J by 3 bases, 8 bases remained unmatched. The CDR3 length is 15 residues. In DNA form, the CDR3 reads TGTGCCAGCAGTAACGCCGGGACTAGCCTCTACGAGCAGTACTTC. It is translated as CASSNAGTSLYEQYF.

This clonotype was detected only a few times. CDR3 region: CSARVGLGGSNTGELFF. For the CDR3, the DNA is TGCAGTGCTAGAGTCGGGTTGGGGGGCTCGAACACCGGGGAGCTGTTTTTT. This rearrangement joins TRBV20-1 to TRBJ2-2; TRBD1 or TRBD2 may be the D gene (6 bases each). V was shortened by 1 base and J by 0 bases, with 15 bases between the two germline ends. Germline V gives CDR1 DFQATT, CDR2 SNEGSKA (reference sequence). The CDR3 is made up of 17 amino acids.

The CDR3 DNA is TGTGCCAGCAGCGGACCAGCCCCGGGGGAGACCCAGTACTTC. Translating it yields CASSGPAPGETQYF. This chain links TRBV9 with TRBJ2-5; a weak D match, TRBD2 (5 bases). Deletions cut 3 bases from V and 5 bases from J, with 14 bases between. Germline V gene lookup returns CDR1 SGDLS and CDR2 YYNGEE. The CDR3 sequence is 14 residues long. Full variable domain (outside the CDR3, taken from reference TRBV9 and TRBJ2-5): DSGVTQTPKHLITATGQRVTLRCSPRSGDLSVYWYQQSLDQGLQFLIQYYNGEERAKGNILERFSAQQFPDLHSELNLSSLELGDSALYFCASSGPAPGETQYFGPGTRLLVL.

The gene calls are TRBV5-8 and TRBJ2-7, with no clear D. The germline CDR1 and CDR2 sequences are SGHTS and YDEGEE. The length of the CDR3 is 12 residues. The ends were cut back, 0 bases at V and 6 bases at J, with 7 bases in the middle. The CDR3 DNA reads as TGTGCCAGCAGCTTGGTGCTGATCGAGCAGTACTTC. Amino acids: CASSLVLIEQYF.

About this clonotype: One end of the junction does not line up with germline, which may come from a read error. This chain connects TRBV6-2 or TRBV6-3 to TRBJ2-7; TRBD1 agrees at 8 bases. This CDR3 has 15 residues. Germline V gene data show CDR1 as MNHEY and CDR2 as SVGEGT. The CDR3: CTSSPTGQGTYEQYF. The CDR3 DNA sequence: TGTACCAGCAGTCCTACCGGACAGGGCACCTACGAGCAGTACTTC.

This chain connects TRBV5-1 to TRBJ2-7; no firm D call. Trimming stripped 5 bases from V and 2 bases from J, with 17 bases between. Germline values: CDR1 SGHRS, CDR2 YFSETQ. The CDR3 runs to 15 residues. The CDR3 DNA follows: TGCGCCAGCAGGCCCCGTCGATCAACTCCCTACGAGCAGTACTTC. It encodes CASRPRRSTPYEQYF.

On this clonotype itself: This clone may be a read error of a much larger clone one base away. The genes are TRBV27 and TRBJ2-2; tentatively, D is TRBD2 (5 bases). The CDR3 is made up of 15 amino acids. The germline gives CDR1 MNHEY, CDR2 SMNVEV (reference sequence). This CDR3 reads CASPATGFLTGEPFF. The CDR3, as DNA: TGTGCCAGCCCCGCGACGGGGTTCCTCACCGGGGAGCCGTTTTTT.

The chain links TRBV7-8 to TRBJ2-3; no clear D gene. Germline V CDR1 and CDR2: SGHVS, FQNEAQ. CDR3 length equals 17 residues. V dropped 1 base and J dropped 6 bases, with 20 bases sitting between them. In DNA, the CDR3 is TGTGCCAGCAGCTTAGACCCCCCAGGCCGCGGTAGGGATACGCAGTATTTT. Translation gives CASSLDPPGRGRDTQYF. Supplemented by reference TRBV7-8 and TRBJ2-3, the full variable domain reads GAGVSQSPRYKVAKRGQDVALRCDPISGHVSLFWYQQALGQGPEFLTYFQNEAQLDKSGLPSDRFFAERPEGSVSTLKIQRTQQEDSAVYLCASSLDPPGRGRDTQYFGPGTRLTVL.

The table lists this clonotype with a few counts. The V and J genes are TRBV7-9 and TRBJ1-5; D is unresolved. V lost 2 bases and J lost 2, with 7 bases in between. There are 14 residues in the CDR3. Germline loops: CDR1 SEHNR, CDR2 FQNEAQ (reference sequence). The CDR3 loop reads CASSLTGGNQPQHF. The CDR3 coding sequence is TGTGCCAGCAGCTTAACGGGCGGCAATCAGCCCCAGCATTTT.

This clonotype came up a few times. The chain joins TRBV6-2 or TRBV6-3 to TRBJ1-1; D is unclear. V dropped 5 bases and J dropped 2 bases, with 6 bases sitting between them. The CDR3 loop spans 12 amino acids. CDR1 and CDR2 (germline): MNHEY, SVGEGT. The CDR3 nucleotides are TGTGCCAGCAGTCGGCCAAACACTGAAGCTTTCTTT. Translation gives CASSRPNTEAFF.

The table lists this clonotype with a count of one. The chain joins TRBV2 to TRBJ2-7; 9 nucleotides align to TRBD1. The CDR3 runs to 12 residues. Looked up from germline, CDR1 is SNHLY and CDR2 is FYNNEI. V gave up 10 bases and J gave up 13 bases; unmatched junction bases: 14. As DNA, the CDR3 is TGTGCCACCAACGAGATGTGGGGACAGGGTTACTTC. Its translation is CATNEMWGQGYF. Using reference TRBV2 and TRBJ2-7 for the parts outside the CDR3, the full variable domain is EPEVTQTPSHQVTQMGQEVILRCVPISNHLYFYWYRQILGQKVEFLVSFYNNEISEKSEIFDDQFSVERPDGSNFTLKIRSTKLEDSAMYFCATNEMWGQGYFGPGTRLTVT.

The sample holds a few counts of this clonotype. The V call is TRBV19, the J call TRBJ1-2, with TRBD1 as a possible D gene (5 bases). V was clipped by 11 bases and J by 2 bases, with 18 bases between them. Germline lookup yields CDR1 LNHDA and CDR2 SQIVND (reference sequence). The CDR3 covers 14 residues. The CDR3: CASAGRDGNYGYTF. In nucleotides, the CDR3 is TGTGCCTCGGCGGGGCGGGACGGAAACTATGGCTACACCTTC.

In this sample, this clonotype turned up a few times. The V call is TRBV5-1, the J call TRBJ1-1; the D is unclear. CDR1 SGHRS and CDR2 YFSETQ come from the germline V gene. Trimming shortened V by 3 bases and J by 1 base, and 10 bases separated the two germline ends. This CDR3 is built from 14 residues. CDR3 sequence reads: CASSSLVTNTEAFF. As DNA, the CDR3 is TGCGCCAGCAGCTCATTGGTTACGAACACTGAAGCTTTCTTT.

This CDR3 is CASSLYEASGGAPGYEQYF. CDR3 coding DNA: TGTGCCAGCAGCTTGTATGAAGCTAGCGGGGGGGCCCCCGGCTACGAGCAGTACTTC. The V and J genes are TRBV11-2 and TRBJ2-7, with 12 bases aligning to TRBD2. The CDR3 sequence is 19 residues long. Losses at the gene ends were 3 bases for V and 3 bases for J; bases not matched to a gene: 15. Germline values: CDR1 SGHAT, CDR2 FQNNGV.

V usage is TRBV12-3 or TRBV12-4 and J usage is TRBJ2-2; no clear D gene. V lost 0 bases, J lost 6 bases, and 5 bases lay in between. There are 13 residues in the CDR3. DNA for the CDR3: TGTGCCAGCAGTTTAGCGGCGCCCGGGGAGCTGTTTTTT. Amino acids: CASSLAAPGELFF.

This clonotype was detected a few times. V usage is TRBV11-1 and J usage is TRBJ2-1; D perhaps matches TRBD1 (7 bases). Trimming took off 4 bases at V and 6 bases at J, with 22 bases between the two ends. CDR1 and CDR2 from the germline V gene are SGHAT and FQDESV (reference sequence). This CDR3 has 17 amino acids. In nucleotides, the CDR3 is TGTGCCAGCAGCTCAGGGGGGATGGCAGGGAGTCGCAATGAGCAGTTCTTC. Its protein product is CASSSGGMAGSRNEQFF. Full variable domain (rest looked up from reference TRBV11-1 and TRBJ2-1): EAEVAQSPRYKITEKSQAVAFWCDPISGHATLYWYRQILGQGPELLVQFQDESVVDDSQLPKDRFSAERLKGVDSTLKIQPAELGDSAMYLCASSSGGMAGSRNEQFFGPGTRLTVL.

The genes are TRBV7-2 and TRBJ1-4; TRBD1 is a possible D gene (6 bases). Trimming took 1 base from V and 8 from J, leaving 11 bases between them. Per germline, CDR1 SGHTA and CDR2 FQGNSA. CDR3 size: 14 residues. Written as DNA, the CDR3 is TGTGCCAGCAGCTTAGGAGGGGGAGGGGAAAAACTGTTTTTT. Translation: CASSLGGGGEKLFF.

V usage is TRBV5-4 and J usage is TRBJ2-1, with D tentatively TRBD1 (6 bases). Trimming cost V 4 bases and J 10 bases, with 9 bases left between them. Germline loops: CDR1 SGHNT, CDR2 YYREEE (reference sequence). The CDR3 spans 11 residues. The CDR3 reads CASSRDMEQFF. In DNA form, the CDR3 reads TGTGCCAGCAGCCGGGACATGGAGCAGTTCTTC.

This chain joins TRBV5-1 and TRBJ1-1, with no clear D. The CDR3 totals 14 residues. The V end was cut by 6 bases, the J end by 5 bases, with 17 bases between. CDR1 is SGHRS and CDR2 is YFSETQ in the germline V gene. As DNA, the CDR3 is TGCGCCAGCACCGGGTCCGCGGCGGGTACTGAAGCTTTCTTT. Translation gives CASTGSAAGTEAFF. Drawing the rest from reference TRBV5-1 and TRBJ1-1, the complete variable domain is KAGVTQTPRYLIKTRGQQVTLSCSPISGHRSVSWYQQTPGQGLQFLFEYFSETQRNKGNFPGRFSGRQFSNSRSEMNVSTLELGDSALYLCASTGSAAGTEAFFGQGTRLTVV.

This clonotype was counted only a few times. The gene calls are TRBV12-3 or TRBV12-4 and TRBJ1-2; TRBD1 agrees at 7 bases. V dropped 5 bases and J dropped 8; count of bases not matched to a gene: 11. The CDR3 contains 14 residues. This chain's CDR3 is CASSPSDRPKGYTF. The CDR3 nucleotides read TGTGCCAGCAGTCCTTCGGACAGGCCCAAAGGCTACACCTTC.

With respect to this clonotype: An end of the junction differs from the germline gene, which may be a read error. This rearrangement joins TRBV6-1 to TRBJ2-2; unclear D gene. Per the germline V gene, CDR1 is MNHNS and CDR2 is SASEGT. CDR3 size: 15 residues. CDR3 DNA: TGTGTCAGCAGTCCCCCCCAGTGGGGAACCGGGGAGCTGTTTTTT. Amino acid sequence: CVSSPPQWGTGELFF.

The chain has TRBV5-4 and TRBJ1-2, with a weak D call TRBD1 (5 bases). The CDR3 consists of 15 residues. In germline, CDR1 is SGHNT, CDR2 YYREEE (reference sequence). The germline V and J ends were trimmed by 3 bases and 0 bases, with 12 bases remaining between them. The CDR3 region is CASSSPDRPNYGYTF. The CDR3 bases are TGTGCCAGCAGCTCCCCCGACAGACCTAACTATGGCTACACCTTC.

The rearrangement links TRBV9 to TRBJ2-2; 10 bases are shared with TRBD2. The CDR3 has 18 residues. Trimming cost V 4 bases and J 0 bases; bases outside gene matches: 9. Germline values: CDR1 SGDLS, CDR2 YYNGEE. CDR3: CASSPRGAGGPNTGELFF. The CDR3 coding sequence is TGTGCCAGCAGCCCCCGGGGAGCGGGGGGGCCGAACACCGGGGAGCTGTTTTTT.